This T cell receptor beta chain was captured by sequencing in a study of T cells after yellow fever vaccination. TCRdb ran MiXCR on the 5' RACE reads and lists one entry per CDR3 protein. Among 200,000 to 300,000 distinct CDR3 sequences listed, roughly 6.3% were seen once. There are a few counts of this clonotype. The length of the CDR3 is 13 residues. In germline, CDR1 is WNHNN, CDR2 SYGVQD (reference sequence). The V end lost 4 bases, the J end lost 6 bases, and 10 bases lay between the germline ends. The receptor was derived from a man in his thirties or forties who received the YFV17D yellow fever vaccine. V is TRBV10-1 and J is TRBJ1-5, with D hard to call. The specimen comprised CD4+ T cells sorted from PBMCs, sampled on the day of the yellow fever booster vaccination. As DNA, the CDR3 is TGCGCCAGCAGTGTGGCAGTGGGTCAGCCCCAGCATTTT. It yields the protein CASSVAVGQPQHF.